Listed here are 7 T cell receptor beta chains from one sample, sequenced in a study of shared clonotypes between healthy human individuals. The data were produced by immunoSEQ multiplex PCR, yet TCRdb's version contains in-frame clones alone and is incomplete. The repertoire consists of around 510,000 clones, with about 96% occurring once and the leading ten covering around 0.066%. Input material: naive CD4+ T cells sorted from blood. The subset is: CD45RA+ positively selected. These receptors were taken from a woman aged 25 to 39 in good health.

The CDR3 here is CATSNRANYGYTF. CDR3 nucleotides: TGTGCCACCAGCAATCGGGCTAACTATGGCTACACCTTC. The chain links TRBV15 to TRBJ1-2; no firm D call. This CDR3 region has 13 residues. The germline CDR1 and CDR2 sequences are LNHNV and YYDKDF (reference sequence). The V and J ends lost 4 bases and 0 bases respectively, with 6 bases between them.

The rearrangement links TRBV11-2 to TRBJ2-1; 9 bases are a match to TRBD2. The CDR3 covers 15 residues. Germline-derived CDR1 and CDR2 are SGHAT and FQNNGV. V was pared by 5 bases and J by 4 bases, with 6 bases of the junction left unmatched. The CDR3 bases are TGTGCCAGCAGCCCGGGACTAGCATCGTACAATGAGCAGTTCTTC. Protein product: CASSPGLASYNEQFF.

On this clone: The sample has other DNA sequences that encode this CDR3 too. V and J are TRBV20-1 and TRBJ2-5, with D uncertain. The germline gives CDR1 DFQATT, CDR2 SNEGSKA (reference sequence). Deletions cut 0 bases from V and 5 bases from J, with 4 bases between. The CDR3 runs 11 residues. The CDR3 DNA sequence: TGCAGTGCTAGAGAGGGTGAGACCCAGTACTTC. This encodes CSAREGETQYF.

This clone showed up just once. The V gene is TRBV10-3, the J gene TRBJ1-3; weak D call: TRBD1 (5 bases). Trimming shortened V by 0 bases and J by 4 bases, and 10 bases separated the two germline ends. Per germline, CDR1 ENHRY and CDR2 SYGVKD. This CDR3 contains 15 residues. CDR3 sequence reads: CAISESKGLGNTIYF. The CDR3 bases are TGTGCCATCAGTGAGTCCAAGGGACTGGGAAACACCATATATTTT.

This chain links TRBV4-2 with TRBJ2-3, with D tentatively TRBD2 (7 bases). Trimming removed 0 bases from V and 6 bases from J, with 22 bases in between. Per germline, CDR1 LGHNA and CDR2 YNFKEQ. CDR3 length: 18 amino acids. CDR3 amino acids: CASSQDPVARGLGDTQYF. The CDR3 nucleotides are TGTGCCAGCAGCCAAGATCCGGTAGCGCGGGGGCTTGGGGATACGCAGTATTTT.

The chain has TRBV28 and TRBJ2-3, with 11 nucleotides matching TRBD1. Germline V gene sequence: CDR1 MDHEN, CDR2 SYDVKM. The ends lost 6 bases at V and 1 base at J; junction bases unmatched: 9. The CDR3 covers 17 residues. CDR3 bases: TGTGCCAGCAGCCATGGGACAGGGGGGGAAGGCACAGATACGCAGTATTTT. Its protein is CASSHGTGGEGTDTQYF.

The chain uses TRBV28 and TRBJ2-5, with D tentatively TRBD1 (9 bases). The J call may be mistaken, given a closer DNA end match to TRBJ2-7. Germline-derived CDR1 and CDR2 are MDHEN and SYDVKM. CDR3 length: 18 amino acids. The CDR3 region has the DNA TGTGCCAGCAGTACAGGACAGGGGATCCCACTAGCGGACTACGAGCAGTACTTC. This translates into CASSTGQGIPLADYEQYF.